This TCR beta chain comes out of a study of metastatic and nonmetastatic thyroid tumors. In the study overall: Repertoires from malignant and benign thyroid patients were compared across blood and tumor or nodule tissue.

This clone was detected many times. The antigen is not known. Being one base from a much bigger clone, this may be a read error. Per the original methods: A distant-metastasis classifier for papillary thyroid cancer was built using CDR3 differences across clinicopathological groups. TCRdb reassembled clones from the PCR reads with MiXCR. TCRdb's processing, not the authors' own work, is the source of the V and J calls. The data show about 27,000 clones, around a sixth seen once. The study's findings and limits: Reportedly, malignant thyroid tumors had significantly higher TCR beta diversity than benign nodules, in blood and tumor.

Prior to thyroid surgery, none of the patients had received any treatment. Sequencing was done on a sample of blood. The TCR was taken from a male donor with papillary thyroid cancer or a benign thyroid nodule (not recorded which). Some clones in this sample may be carry-over from other donors' samples.

The CDR3 is CASSLAGTSLSLSSYEQYF. CDR3 coding DNA: TGTGCCAGCAGCTTAGCCGGGACGAGCCTCTCCTTAAGCTCCTACGAGCAGTACTTC. The chain is built from TRBV7-8 and TRBJ2-7; D may be TRBD1 or TRBD2 (5 bases each). CDR1 and CDR2 from the germline V gene are SGHVS and FQNEAQ. The CDR3 is 19 residues long. The V gene lost 0 bases and the J gene lost 0 bases, with 21 bases spanning the gap.